A single sample gave rise to the 16 T cell receptor beta chains below, sequenced in a study of shared clonotypes between healthy human individuals. TCRdb's table, derived via immunoSEQ multiplex PCR, lists solely in-frame clones and lacks some. This table has 950,000 to 1,100,000 clones, 75% appearing once. Material: memory CD4+ T cells sorted from blood. Sample subset: CD45RA-negative fraction. These receptors originate from a young man in good health.

The chain has TRBV5-5 and TRBJ2-2, with D maybe TRBD1 (6 bases). V lost 2 bases and J 5 bases, leaving 10 bases between the germline ends. The CDR3 consists of 14 residues. Germline loops: CDR1 SGHKS, CDR2 YYEKEE (reference sequence). The CDR3 loop reads CASSFWQGTGELFF. CDR3 coding DNA: TGTGCCAGCAGCTTTTGGCAGGGGACCGGGGAGCTGTTTTTT.

This CDR3 reads CASSPGTVPYEQYF. The CDR3 nucleotides read TGTGCCAGCAGCCCGGGGACGGTCCCCTACGAGCAGTACTTC. This chain links TRBV5-4 with TRBJ2-7; D assignment may be TRBD1 or TRBD2 (5 bases each). CDR3 size: 14 residues. V dropped 4 bases and J dropped 2 bases, with 13 bases sitting between them. The germline gives CDR1 SGHNT, CDR2 YYREEE (reference sequence).

The V call is TRBV7-6, the J call TRBJ2-7; possible D gene TRBD2, 7 bases. The CDR3 totals 16 residues. The V and J ends lost 1 base and 5 bases respectively, with 18 bases between them. Looked up from germline, CDR1 is SGHVS and CDR2 is FNYEAQ. This CDR3 reads CASSLVFRGRGDEQYF. CDR3 nucleotides: TGTGCCAGCAGCTTAGTCTTTAGGGGGAGGGGAGACGAGCAGTACTTC.

The chain employs TRBV30 and TRBJ1-6; 8 positions agree with TRBD1. From germline, CDR1 is GTSNPN and CDR2 SVGIG (reference sequence). The CDR3 has 14 residues. V lost 1 base to trimming and J lost 7 bases; unmatched junction nucleotides: 3. The CDR3 loop reads CAWSARDRNSPLHF. The CDR3 region has the DNA TGTGCCTGGAGTGCCAGGGACAGGAATTCACCCCTCCACTTT.

Remarks on this clone: It is likely a read error: a sequence one base away is far more abundant. The rearrangement uses TRBV7-6 and TRBJ1-5; 7 nucleotides line up with TRBD1. The CDR3 has 13 amino acids. The junction had 1 base not matched to a gene; V was cut back by 1 base and J by 7 bases. The germline V gene has CDR1 SGHVS and CDR2 FNYEAQ. Written as DNA, the CDR3 is TGTGCCAGCAGCTTAGAACAGGGGCAGCCCCAGCATTTT. Translation gives CASSLEQGQPQHF.

This clone came up once. This rearrangement joins TRBV4-1 to TRBJ2-6; 11 bases match TRBD1. Trimming removed 6 bases from V and 4 bases from J; junction bases left unmatched: 11. CDR3 length equals 18 residues. Per the germline V gene, CDR1 is MGHRA and CDR2 is YSYEKL. The CDR3 loop is CASRQPGQGVGGANVLTF. CDR3 sequence (DNA): TGCGCCAGCAGGCAGCCGGGACAGGGGGTGGGAGGGGCCAACGTCCTGACTTTC.

The CDR3 DNA sequence: TGTGCCAGCAGTAATTTAGCTAGCTCCTACGAGCAGTACTTC. Its translation: CASSNLASSYEQYF. The genes are TRBV6-1 and TRBJ2-7; D gene ambiguous. CDR1 and CDR2 from the germline V gene are MNHNS and SASEGT. This CDR3 contains 14 residues. V was pared by 5 bases and J by 0 bases, with 11 bases between.

The chain recombines TRBV19 with TRBJ2-5, with 8 positions matching TRBD1. The CDR3 sequence is 14 residues long. V dropped 5 bases and J dropped 5; count of bases not matched to a gene: 7. Germline V gene data show CDR1 as LNHDA and CDR2 as SQIVND (reference sequence). The CDR3, as DNA: TGTGCCAGTAGTCCCTCGGACAGGGTGGAGACCCAGTACTTC. Protein sequence: CASSPSDRVETQYF.

J is TRBJ2-1 and V is TRBV19, with D possibly being TRBD2 (5 bases). V was clipped by 5 bases and J by 5 bases, with 10 bases between them. CDR1 is LNHDA and CDR2 is SQIVND in the germline V gene (reference sequence). This CDR3 is 13 amino acids long. As DNA, the CDR3 is TGTGCCAGTAGTCCCGGGATAAACAATGAGCAGTTCTTC. Protein: CASSPGINNEQFF.

In its sample, this clone was seen once. This chain uses TRBV9 with TRBJ1-4, with 8 bases that match TRBD1. The CDR3 extends over 14 amino acids. Germline CDR1 reads SGDLS; CDR2 reads YYNGEE. V was clipped by 2 bases and J by 3 bases; unmatched bases: 0. The CDR3, as DNA: TGTGCCAGCAGCGTGGGACAGGCTAATGAAAAACTGTTTTTT. Amino acids: CASSVGQANEKLFF.

The chain combines TRBV7-8 with TRBJ2-7; no clear D. The CDR3 contains 16 residues. Germline assignment: CDR1 SGHVS and CDR2 FQNEAQ. V was pared by 0 bases and J by 4 bases, with 16 bases between. The CDR3 nucleotides read TGTGCCAGCAGCTTAGCGTACCCACTCGGGTCTTACGAGCAGTACTTC. Its protein product is CASSLAYPLGSYEQYF.

The rearrangement joins TRBV10-3 to TRBJ2-2; 9 bases are shared with TRBD2. The CDR3 has 16 amino acids. Trimming cost V 2 bases and J 5 bases; bases outside gene matches: 6. CDR1 ENHRY and CDR2 SYGVKD come from the germline V gene. The CDR3 DNA sequence: TGTGCCATCAGTGAGACTTCAGCGGGAGGTACCGGGGAGCTGTTTTTT. Translating it yields CAISETSAGGTGELFF.

A note on this clone: A junction boundary mismatches the germline segment, possibly from a read error. The V and J genes are TRBV7-2 and TRBJ2-1; 11 bases agree with TRBD2. This CDR3 is 15 amino acids long. Germline V gene sequence: CDR1 SGHTA, CDR2 FQGNSA. CDR3 amino acids: CASSLAGGPGYEQFF. CDR3 sequence (DNA): TGTGCCAGCAGTTTAGCGGGAGGGCCGGGTTATGAGCAGTTCTTC.

Here the CDR3 reads CASSYQRGGSDTQYF. In DNA form, the CDR3 reads TGTGCCAGCAGTTATCAGCGGGGGGGCTCAGATACGCAGTATTTT. The rearrangement links TRBV2 to TRBJ2-3, with 10 bases that match TRBD2. Germline loops: CDR1 SNHLY, CDR2 FYNNEI. This CDR3 is 15 amino acids long. V lost 5 bases to trimming and J lost 4 bases; unmatched junction nucleotides: 6.

The rearrangement links TRBV27 to TRBJ2-7; a weak D match, TRBD2 (6 bases). Germline-derived CDR1 and CDR2 are MNHEY and SMNVEV (reference sequence). The V gene lost 0 bases and the J gene lost 1 base, with 10 bases spanning the gap. The CDR3 extends over 15 amino acids. As DNA, the CDR3 is TGTGCCAGCAGTTTATCGGAGACTAGGTCCTACGAGCAGTACTTC. Its translation: CASSLSETRSYEQYF.

The chain combines TRBV27 with TRBJ2-7; D gene unclear. V was pared by 5 bases and J by 2 bases, with 13 bases between. The CDR3 sequence is 14 residues long. CDR1 and CDR2 (germline): MNHEY, SMNVEV (reference sequence). The CDR3 sequence: CASSRKGAAYEQYF. The CDR3 DNA reads TGTGCCAGCAGTCGCAAAGGAGCTGCCTACGAGCAGTACTTC.